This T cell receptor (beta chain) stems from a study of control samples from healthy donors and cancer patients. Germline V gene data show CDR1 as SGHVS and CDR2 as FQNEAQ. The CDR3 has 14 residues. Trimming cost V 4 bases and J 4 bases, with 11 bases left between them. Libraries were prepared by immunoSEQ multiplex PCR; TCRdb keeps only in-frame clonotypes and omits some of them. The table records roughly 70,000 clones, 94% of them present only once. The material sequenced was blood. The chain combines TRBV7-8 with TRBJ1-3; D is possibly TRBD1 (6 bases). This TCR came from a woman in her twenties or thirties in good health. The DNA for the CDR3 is TGTGCCAGCAGCTCTAACAGGGACGGAAACACCATATATTTT. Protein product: CASSSNRDGNTIYF.